The entry that follows covers one T cell receptor (beta chain) sequence. Only in-frame clones appear in the TCRdb table, and some are missing; sequencing was by immunoSEQ multiplex PCR. The sample consists of 37,000 or so clones, around nine tenths of them appearing once. The sample belongs to a study of blood T cell repertoires in COVID-19. At the level of the study: Acute and convalescent COVID-19 samples came from the United States, Italy and Spain.

Germline values: CDR1 SEHNR, CDR2 FQNEAQ (reference sequence). Trimming removed 5 bases from V and 7 bases from J; junction bases left unmatched: 12. The CDR3 covers 16 residues. This TCR was sampled from a human donor in a cohort sampled during active COVID-19. The V call is TRBV7-9, the J call TRBJ2-1, with 9 bases aligning to TRBD1. Sequencing was performed on peripheral blood. The CDR3 nucleotides read TGTGCCAGCAGCCCAGACAGGGGGTCTCGAAGGAATGAGCAGTTCTTC. The encoded protein is CASSPDRGSRRNEQFF.